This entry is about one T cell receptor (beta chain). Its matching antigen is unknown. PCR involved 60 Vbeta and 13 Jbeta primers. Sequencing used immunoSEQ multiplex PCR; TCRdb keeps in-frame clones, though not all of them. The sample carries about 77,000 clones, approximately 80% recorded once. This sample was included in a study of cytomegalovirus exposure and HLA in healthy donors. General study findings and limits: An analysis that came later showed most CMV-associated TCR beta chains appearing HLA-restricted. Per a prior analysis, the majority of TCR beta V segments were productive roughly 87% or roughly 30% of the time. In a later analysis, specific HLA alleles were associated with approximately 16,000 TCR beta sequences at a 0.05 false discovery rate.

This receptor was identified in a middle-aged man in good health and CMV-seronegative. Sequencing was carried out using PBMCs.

CDR3 region: CASSIQSTEAFF. In DNA form, the CDR3 reads TGTGCCAGCAGCATCCAGTCCACTGAAGCTTTCTTT. This chain joins TRBV28 and TRBJ1-1; D gene ambiguous. The V end lost 6 bases, the J end lost 4 bases, and 9 bases lay between the germline ends. This CDR3 spans 12 amino acids. The germline CDR1 and CDR2 sequences are MDHEN and SYDVKM.